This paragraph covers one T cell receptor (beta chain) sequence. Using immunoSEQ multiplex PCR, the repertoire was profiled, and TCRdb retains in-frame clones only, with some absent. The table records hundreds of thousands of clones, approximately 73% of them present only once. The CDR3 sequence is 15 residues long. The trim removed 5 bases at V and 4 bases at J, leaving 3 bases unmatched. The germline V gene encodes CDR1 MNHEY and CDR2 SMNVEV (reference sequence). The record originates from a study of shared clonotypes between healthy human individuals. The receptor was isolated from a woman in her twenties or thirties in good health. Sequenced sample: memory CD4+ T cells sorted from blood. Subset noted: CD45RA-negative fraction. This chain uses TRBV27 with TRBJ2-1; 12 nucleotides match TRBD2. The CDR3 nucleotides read TGTGCCAGCAGTGTCACTAGCGGGAGGTACAATGAGCAGTTCTTC. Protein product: CASSVTSGRYNEQFF.